The 22 T cell receptor beta chains presented below share a single source sample, sequenced in a study of shared clonotypes between healthy human individuals. Clones were sequenced by immunoSEQ multiplex PCR, and TCRdb holds only the in-frame ones, with some missing. This repertoire shows 2 million to 2.5 million clones, almost 96% found once; its top ten account for less than 0.15%. The sample comprised naive CD4+ T cells sorted from blood. As to subset: CD45RA+ positively selected. The receptors stem from a man between 18 and 35 years old in good health.

The J gene is TRBJ2-7, the V gene TRBV7-9; D ambiguous. CDR3 length equals 13 residues. The germline V gene has CDR1 SEHNR and CDR2 FQNEAQ (reference sequence). V was trimmed by 3 bases and J by 4 bases, leaving 10 bases between them. CDR3 DNA sequence: TGTGCCAGCAGCTTTTGGCCGGCTTACGAGCAGTACTTC. Encoded protein: CASSFWPAYEQYF.

The CDR3 DNA reads TGTGCCAGCAGCTTGGGGGAAGCTTCCGGTGAGCAGTTCTTC. It yields the protein CASSLGEASGEQFF. The chain is built from TRBV7-9 and TRBJ2-1, with D perhaps assigned TRBD1 or TRBD2 (5 bases each). The germline V gene has CDR1 SEHNR and CDR2 FQNEAQ (reference sequence). V dropped 3 bases and J dropped 9 bases, with 15 bases sitting between them. This CDR3 contains 14 residues.

The V and J genes are TRBV2 and TRBJ1-3; D is perhaps TRBD1 (6 bases). The V end lost 7 bases, the J end lost 3 bases, and 13 bases lay between the germline ends. The length of the CDR3 is 14 residues. Germline V CDR1 and CDR2: SNHLY, FYNNEI. CDR3 in amino acids: CASTSNRDGNTIYF. Here the CDR3 DNA reads TGTGCCAGCACGAGTAACAGGGATGGAAACACCATATATTTT.

The gene calls are TRBV4-1 and TRBJ1-6; TRBD1 matches at 8 bases. Germline V gene sequence: CDR1 MGHRA, CDR2 YSYEKL. Trimming took 3 bases from V and 9 from J; bases not matched to a gene: 4. This CDR3 contains 14 residues. The CDR3 coding sequence is TGCGCCAGCAGCCAGGGACAGGACGGTTCACCCCTCCACTTT. It is translated as CASSQGQDGSPLHF.

Turning to this clone: Other DNA sequences in this sample translate to the same CDR3. The rearrangement uses TRBV6-5 and TRBJ2-7; 8 bases match TRBD1. Germline V gene lookup returns CDR1 MNHEY and CDR2 SVGAGI. This CDR3 comprises 15 residues. The V gene end was trimmed by 2 bases and the J gene end by 3 bases; junction bases not matched to a gene: 6. CDR3 residues: CASSYRDRGSYEQYF. For the CDR3, the DNA is TGTGCCAGCAGTTACCGAGACAGGGGAAGCTACGAGCAGTACTTC.

This rearrangement joins TRBV5-4 to TRBJ2-1, with 9 bases aligning to TRBD1. This CDR3 is 16 amino acids long. Trimming at V came to 4 bases and at J to 8 bases, leaving 13 bases not matched to a gene. The germline V gene has CDR1 SGHNT and CDR2 YYREEE (reference sequence). CDR3 bases: TGTGCCAGCAGCCCGGGGACAGGGAATGTGGTTCATGAGCAGTTCTTC. Protein sequence: CASSPGTGNVVHEQFF.

The chain carries TRBV19 and TRBJ2-7; D may be TRBD2 (5 bases). Germline CDR1 reads LNHDA; CDR2 reads SQIVND (reference sequence). This CDR3 has 13 residues. V was shortened by 3 bases and J by 2 bases, with 8 bases between the two germline ends. DNA of the CDR3: TGTGCCAGTAGTATCGAGGGCCCCTACGAGCAGTACTTC. The encoded protein is CASSIEGPYEQYF.

This sequence joins TRBV28 and TRBJ1-2; TRBD1 is a possible D gene (5 bases). Trimming shortened V by 4 bases and J by 4 bases, and 13 bases separated the two germline ends. Germline V gene sequence: CDR1 MDHEN, CDR2 SYDVKM. CDR3 size: 14 residues. This CDR3 is CASSSGTWGYGYTF. In DNA form, the CDR3 reads TGTGCCAGCAGTTCCGGGACTTGGGGCTATGGCTACACCTTC.

The genes are TRBV28 and TRBJ1-6; 10 nucleotides line up with TRBD1. The CDR3 runs 15 residues. Germline CDR1 reads MDHEN; CDR2 reads SYDVKM. J lost 7 bases, V lost 2 bases, and 2 bases had no gene match. CDR3 coding DNA: TGTGCCAGCAGTTTAGAGGGACAGGGGAATTCACCCCTCCACTTT. This translates into CASSLEGQGNSPLHF.

The CDR3 here is CASMGGLAGGYQETQYF. For the CDR3, the DNA is TGTGCCAGCATGGGGGGGCTAGCGGGAGGGTACCAAGAGACCCAGTACTTC. The J gene is TRBJ2-5, the V gene TRBV2; TRBD2 aligns across 12 bases. The V gene end was trimmed by 7 bases and the J gene end by 0 bases; junction bases not matched to a gene: 9. Germline loops: CDR1 SNHLY, CDR2 FYNNEI. The CDR3 loop spans 17 amino acids.

This chain uses TRBV6-1 with TRBJ1-2, with 8 positions matching TRBD1. Germline V gene lookup returns CDR1 MNHNS and CDR2 SASEGT. The CDR3 is made up of 14 amino acids. The V gene end was trimmed by 5 bases and the J gene end by 4 bases; junction bases not matched to a gene: 6. The CDR3 DNA reads as TGTGCCAGCAGTAGACAGGGGAAGCTCTATGGCTACACCTTC. Amino acid sequence: CASSRQGKLYGYTF.

The chain is built from TRBV30 and TRBJ1-6, with 8 nucleotides matching TRBD1. With 1 base clipped from V and 6 bases from J, the junction kept 5 bases outside the gene matches. CDR1 GTSNPN and CDR2 SVGIG come from the germline V gene (reference sequence). The CDR3 has 15 amino acids. The CDR3 DNA reads as TGTGCCTGGAGTGCGCAGGGGGCAGTTAATTCACCCCTCCACTTT. Its protein product is CAWSAQGAVNSPLHF.

The chain carries TRBV25-1 and TRBJ2-5; D not certain. Between the trimmed V and J ends, which lost 6 bases and 5 bases, there was a span of 16 bases. CDR1 is MGHDK, CDR2 SYGVNS, per germline. The CDR3 consists of 14 residues. The chain's CDR3 is CASSPQTDGETQYF. In nucleotides, the CDR3 is TGTGCCAGCAGCCCTCAAACGGACGGGGAGACCCAGTACTTC.

CDR3 sequence reads: CASSSPTGVGNYGYTF. CDR3 bases: TGTGCCAGCAGTAGTCCAACGGGTGTGGGGAACTATGGCTACACCTTC. The V gene is TRBV28, the J gene TRBJ1-2; D is undetermined. Trimming took 5 bases from V and 2 from J, leaving 18 bases between them. Per germline, CDR1 MDHEN and CDR2 SYDVKM. The CDR3 loop spans 16 amino acids.

As concerns this clone: The identical CDR3 is also encoded by other nucleotide sequences in the sample. The chain joins TRBV10-3 to TRBJ1-1; D is ambiguous. CDR1 and CDR2 from the germline V gene are ENHRY and SYGVKD. V was shortened by 3 bases and J by 2 bases, with 10 bases between the two germline ends. The CDR3 is made up of 14 amino acids. The CDR3, as DNA: TGTGCCATCAGTGATTTTGGACTAAACACTGAAGCTTTCTTT. Translating it yields CAISDFGLNTEAFF.

The rearrangement uses TRBV10-3 and TRBJ1-2; D unresolved. Between the trimmed V and J ends, which lost 10 bases and 3 bases, there was a span of 18 bases. The CDR3 is 14 residues long. CDR1 ENHRY and CDR2 SYGVKD come from the germline V gene. DNA of the CDR3: TGTGCCAGCATTGGGTCCGGACTCTACTATGGCTACACCTTC. Protein sequence: CASIGSGLYYGYTF.

The gene calls are TRBV28 and TRBJ1-5; D might be TRBD1 (5 bases). Germline loops: CDR1 MDHEN, CDR2 SYDVKM. Trimming pared 6 bases from V and 11 bases from J, leaving 14 bases between. The CDR3 sequence is 12 residues long. CDR3 nucleotide sequence: TGTGCCAGCAGACCGTCGCGAGGGGCCCAGCATTTT. Translating it yields CASRPSRGAQHF.

The gene calls are TRBV9 and TRBJ1-1; D ambiguous. Germline values: CDR1 SGDLS, CDR2 YYNGEE. The ends were cut back, 0 bases at V and 0 bases at J, with 9 bases in the middle. This CDR3 region has 15 residues. The CDR3: CASSVDPQMNTEAFF. The CDR3 DNA is TGTGCCAGCAGCGTAGATCCTCAGATGAACACTGAAGCTTTCTTT.

The gene calls are TRBV28 and TRBJ1-5; 9 nucleotides align to TRBD1. Unmatched junction bases numbered 11, after V lost 8 bases and J lost 6 bases. The V gene's germline CDR1 is MDHEN and CDR2 SYDVKM. This CDR3 has 15 amino acids. The CDR3 loop is CASLGGTGKGQPQHF. The CDR3 DNA follows: TGTGCCAGCCTCGGGGGGACAGGGAAGGGTCAGCCCCAGCATTTT.

The chain carries TRBV9 and TRBJ1-1, with TRBD1 identical over 9 bases. Germline CDR1 SGDLS, CDR2 YYNGEE. The CDR3 covers 14 residues. The J segment lost 5 bases and the V segment lost 4 bases, leaving 6 bases of the junction unmatched. The CDR3 DNA follows: TGTGCCAGCAGCCGTGGGACAGGGTATACTGAAGCTTTCTTT. It codes for CASSRGTGYTEAFF. Using reference TRBV9 and TRBJ1-1 for the parts outside the CDR3, the full variable domain is DSGVTQTPKHLITATGQRVTLRCSPRSGDLSVYWYQQSLDQGLQFLIQYYNGEERAKGNILERFSAQQFPDLHSELNLSSLELGDSALYFCASSRGTGYTEAFFGQGTRLTVV.

This rearrangement joins TRBV29-1 to TRBJ1-1, with 7 bases aligning to TRBD1. Germline V gene data show CDR1 as SQVTM and CDR2 as ANQGSEA. This CDR3 has 14 residues. The junction had 5 bases not matched to a gene; V was cut back by 3 bases and J by 1 base. The CDR3 loop is CSVDDGQENTEAFF. For the CDR3, the DNA is TGCAGCGTTGATGACGGACAGGAGAACACTGAAGCTTTCTTT.

The V call is TRBV2, the J call TRBJ2-7; 9 nucleotides match TRBD1. The ends lost 10 bases at V and 3 bases at J; junction bases unmatched: 4. The germline V gene encodes CDR1 SNHLY and CDR2 FYNNEI. The CDR3 loop spans 12 amino acids. Here the CDR3 reads CATGDRVYEQYF. CDR3 coding DNA: TGTGCCACCGGGGACAGGGTCTACGAGCAGTACTTC.